This T cell receptor beta chain was sequenced in a study of spatial heterogeneity in lung cancer. Points from the study as a whole: In tumors, expanded intratumoral alpha and beta TCR counts tracked mutation counts.

The CDR3 has 14 residues. Unmatched junction bases numbered 8, after V lost 7 bases and J lost 9 bases. Germline lookup yields CDR1 DFQATT and CDR2 SNEGSKA (reference sequence). The sample's time point: sample taken at primary tumor resection. TCRdb called the 5' RACE reads again in MiXCR, with one record for every CDR3 protein. The sample lists 3,000 to 3,500 distinct CDR3 sequences; about a third were seen once. This clonotype has a handful of counts. Its specificity is unknown. This material consisted of lung tumor tissue, taken at surgery. The sequence came from a female donor with early-stage non-small cell lung cancer. The chain recombines TRBV20-1 with TRBJ2-1; 14 bases are a match to TRBD2. CDR3 sequence reads: CSVPGLAGAGEQFF. For the CDR3, the DNA is TGCAGTGTACCGGGACTAGCGGGAGCGGGTGAGCAGTTCTTC.